This T cell receptor beta chain was documented in a study of beta chain features in type 1 diabetes. As regards this clone: Its specificity is unknown.

Trimming removed 0 bases from V and 1 base from J; junction bases left unmatched: 11. The length of the CDR3 is 18 residues. In germline, CDR1 is SGDLS, CDR2 YYNGEE. Overall study findings and caveats: More deletions and fewer insertions at VDJ junctions were found in patients with type 1 diabetes.

Since all of the isolated RNA was reverse transcribed, expressed TCRB transcripts were what got sequenced. Reads from naive, central memory and regulatory T cell samples averaged about 3.3 million. The method was immunoSEQ multiplex PCR; TCRdb's version includes in-frame clones alone and lacks a portion of them. This table holds over 700,000 clones, 17% found once. The TCR comes from a woman between 18 and 29 years old in good health. The specimen was naive CD4+ T cells from blood. The rearrangement links TRBV9 to TRBJ2-3; 7 positions match TRBD2. CDR3 sequence reads: CASSVAKGGSRGTDTQYF. The CDR3 DNA is TGTGCCAGCAGCGTAGCTAAAGGCGGGAGCAGGGGCACAGATACGCAGTATTTT. The entire variable domain, with the rest obtained from reference TRBV9 and TRBJ2-3, is as follows: DSGVTQTPKHLITATGQRVTLRCSPRSGDLSVYWYQQSLDQGLQFLIQYYNGEERAKGNILERFSAQQFPDLHSELNLSSLELGDSALYFCASSVAKGGSRGTDTQYFGPGTRLTVL.